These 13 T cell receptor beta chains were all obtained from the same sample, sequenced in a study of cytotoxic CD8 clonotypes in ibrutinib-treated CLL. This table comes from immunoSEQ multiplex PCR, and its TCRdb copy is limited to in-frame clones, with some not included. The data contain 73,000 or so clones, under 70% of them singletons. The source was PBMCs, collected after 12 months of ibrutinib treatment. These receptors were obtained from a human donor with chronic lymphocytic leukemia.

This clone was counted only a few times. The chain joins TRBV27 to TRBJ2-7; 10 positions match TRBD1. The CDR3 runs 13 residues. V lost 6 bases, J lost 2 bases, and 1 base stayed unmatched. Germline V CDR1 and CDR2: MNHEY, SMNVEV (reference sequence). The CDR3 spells CASSDRGPYEQYF. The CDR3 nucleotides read TGTGCCAGCAGCGACAGGGGGCCCTACGAGCAGTACTTC.

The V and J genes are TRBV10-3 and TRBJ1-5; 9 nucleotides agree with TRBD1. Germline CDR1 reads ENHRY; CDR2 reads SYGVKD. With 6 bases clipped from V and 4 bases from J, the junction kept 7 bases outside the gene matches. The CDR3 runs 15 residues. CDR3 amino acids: CAISMGQGVNQPQHF. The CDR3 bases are TGTGCCATCAGCATGGGACAGGGCGTGAATCAGCCCCAGCATTTT.

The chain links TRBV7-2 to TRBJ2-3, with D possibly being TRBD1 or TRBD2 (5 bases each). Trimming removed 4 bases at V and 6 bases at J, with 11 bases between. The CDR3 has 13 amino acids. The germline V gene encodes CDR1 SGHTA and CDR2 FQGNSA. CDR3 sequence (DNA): TGTGCCAGCAGCTACGGGGACGGGGATACGCAGTATTTT. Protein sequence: CASSYGDGDTQYF.

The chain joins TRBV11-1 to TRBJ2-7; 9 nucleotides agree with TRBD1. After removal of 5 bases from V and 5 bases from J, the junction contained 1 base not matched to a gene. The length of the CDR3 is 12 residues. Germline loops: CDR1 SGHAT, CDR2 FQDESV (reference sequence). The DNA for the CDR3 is TGTGCCAGCAGCCGACAGGGGGACGAGCAGTACTTC. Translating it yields CASSRQGDEQYF.

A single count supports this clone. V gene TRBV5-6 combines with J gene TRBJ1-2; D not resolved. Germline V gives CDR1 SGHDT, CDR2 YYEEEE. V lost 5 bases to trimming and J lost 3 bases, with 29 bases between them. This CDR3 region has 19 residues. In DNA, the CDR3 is TGTGCCAGCAGGGATAGAGGCGTTGGGCACCTTCAACCCTACTATGGCTACACCTTC. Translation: CASRDRGVGHLQPYYGYTF.

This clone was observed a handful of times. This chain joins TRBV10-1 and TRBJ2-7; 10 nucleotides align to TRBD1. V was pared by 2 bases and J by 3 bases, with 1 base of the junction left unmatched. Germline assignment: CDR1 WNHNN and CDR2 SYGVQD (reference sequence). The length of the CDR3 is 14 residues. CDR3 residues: CASSEGQGGYEQYF. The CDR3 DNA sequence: TGCGCCAGCAGTGAGGGACAGGGGGGCTACGAGCAGTACTTC.

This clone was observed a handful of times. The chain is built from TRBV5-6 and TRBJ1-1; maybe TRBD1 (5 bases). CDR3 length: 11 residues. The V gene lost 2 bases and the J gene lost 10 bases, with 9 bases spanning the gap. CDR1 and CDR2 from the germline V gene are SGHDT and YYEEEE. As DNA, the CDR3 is TGTGCCAGCAGCTTTCAGGGAGGAGCTTTCTTT. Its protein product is CASSFQGGAFF.

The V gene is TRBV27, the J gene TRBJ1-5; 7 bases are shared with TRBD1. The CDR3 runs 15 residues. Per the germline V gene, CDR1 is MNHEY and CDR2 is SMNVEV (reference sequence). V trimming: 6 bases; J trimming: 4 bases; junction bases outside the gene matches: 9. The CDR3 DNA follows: TGTGCCAGCAGAAAAACGGGACAGATAAATCAGCCCCAGCATTTT. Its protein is CASRKTGQINQPQHF.

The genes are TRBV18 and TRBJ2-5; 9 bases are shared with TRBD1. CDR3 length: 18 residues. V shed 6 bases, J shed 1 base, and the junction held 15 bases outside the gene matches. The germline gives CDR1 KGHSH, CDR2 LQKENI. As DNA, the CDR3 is TGTGCCAGCTCTCACCGTTCCTTCGGGACAGGGACCCAAGAGACCCAGTACTTC. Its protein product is CASSHRSFGTGTQETQYF.

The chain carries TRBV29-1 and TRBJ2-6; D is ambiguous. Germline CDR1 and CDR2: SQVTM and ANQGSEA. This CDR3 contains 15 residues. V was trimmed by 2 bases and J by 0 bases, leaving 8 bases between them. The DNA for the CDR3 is TGCAGCGTTGAACTATACGACTCTGGGGCCAACGTCCTGACTTTC. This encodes CSVELYDSGANVLTF.

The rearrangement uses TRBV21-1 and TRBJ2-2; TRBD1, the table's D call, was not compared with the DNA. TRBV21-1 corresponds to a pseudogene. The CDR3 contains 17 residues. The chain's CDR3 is CASSKVGRDRGLEELFF. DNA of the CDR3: TGTGCCAGCAGCAAAGTCGGTAGGGACAGGGGGCTAGAGGAGCTGTTTTTT.

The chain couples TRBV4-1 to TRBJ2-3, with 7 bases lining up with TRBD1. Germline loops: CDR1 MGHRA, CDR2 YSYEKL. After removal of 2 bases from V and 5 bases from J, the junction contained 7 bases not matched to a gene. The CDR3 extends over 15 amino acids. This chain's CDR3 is CASSQIDREKDTQYF. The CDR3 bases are TGCGCCAGCAGCCAAATCGACAGGGAAAAAGATACGCAGTATTTT.

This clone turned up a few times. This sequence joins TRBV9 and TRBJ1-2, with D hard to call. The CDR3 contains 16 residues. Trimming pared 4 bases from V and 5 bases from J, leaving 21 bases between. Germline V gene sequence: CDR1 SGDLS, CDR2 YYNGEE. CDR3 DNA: TGTGCCAGCAGCCCCCCCCGGGGTGCCGTTAGGTATGGCTACACCTTC. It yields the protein CASSPPRGAVRYGYTF.